This record looks at one T cell receptor (beta chain) sequence and its context. Germline assignment: CDR1 MNHEY and CDR2 SMNVEV (reference sequence). With V trimmed by 3 bases and J by 2 bases, 14 bases remained unmatched. The CDR3 is made up of 18 amino acids. This sample was taken from a study of Ad26.COV2.S vaccination and SARS-CoV-2 variants. Data came from immunoSEQ multiplex PCR; TCRdb stores just in-frame clones and leaves some out. The sample holds about 440,000 clones; 90% are singletons and the top ten take less than 5.5%. Treatment indicated: some 20 received Ad26.COV2.S at low or high dose, single or two shots; about five received placebo; per-sample allocation not given. Day 63 after the first vaccine or placebo injection was the time point for sampling.

The TCR sequence derives from a person between 18 and 65 years old who received the Ad26.COV2.S COVID-19 vaccine or a placebo. The sequences come from peripheral blood, collected in a trial of Ad26.COV2.S vaccine versus placebo. The chain combines TRBV27 with TRBJ2-5, with 8 positions matching TRBD2. The CDR3, as DNA: TGTGCCAGCAGTTTTCCCGACATCGGGGGGGACCGACAAGAGACCCAGTACTTC. Residues: CASSFPDIGGDRQETQYF.